This TCR beta chain was observed in a study of a mutant IDH1 vaccine in newly diagnosed glioma. The overall study: Patients, over weeks 1, 3, 5, 7, 11, 15, 19 and 23, received a total of eight vaccinations. Patients had received radiotherapy, temozolomide, or both previously, most receiving both. Findings of the study overall: With respect to changes in top peripheral T cell clonotypes, pseudoprogression seemed unrelated.

Clones were read by immunoSEQ multiplex PCR, and TCRdb kept only the in-frame ones, dropping some. The top ten clones hold about 8.2% of a sample with roughly 70,000 clones, 84% of them seen once. Concerning this clone itself: Its antigen is not known.

Time point denoted: week 11, during vaccination. It was 300 ug of mutant IDH1 20-mer peptide that made up each vaccine dose, given with topical imiquimod. Each tumor in the donors was a new WHO grade 3 or 4 astrocytoma, IDH1-mutant and ATRX-lost. CDR1 SEHNR and CDR2 FQNEAQ come from the germline V gene (reference sequence). CDR3 size: 14 residues. V lost 10 bases to trimming and J lost 5 bases, with 20 bases between them. The starting material was PBMCs, obtained from a glioma patient whose treatment included an IDH1 peptide vaccine. The receptor comes from a woman aged 45-65 years with glioma. The J gene is TRBJ1-2, the V gene TRBV7-9, with D possibly matching TRBD1 (5 bases). In nucleotides, the CDR3 is TGTGCCATCGAGGCGCCAGGGACCGGGTATGGCTACACCTTC. Translation gives CAIEAPGTGYGYTF.